This T cell receptor beta chain was recovered during a study of T cell clones after liver transplantation. In the study overall: TCRbeta sequencing after a pre-transplant mixed lymphocyte reaction identified graft-donor-reactive clones, later tracked in post-transplant blood.

Per germline, CDR1 MDHEN and CDR2 SYDVKM. This CDR3 is 17 amino acids long. Between the trimmed V and J ends, which lost 2 bases and 8 bases, there was a span of 24 bases. Repertoires were generated with immunoSEQ multiplex PCR, while TCRdb's copy carries only in-frame clones and drops some. The sample consists of roughly 55,000 clones, 70% to 75% of them appearing once. The starting material was CD4+ T cells from blood, obtained 54 months after liver transplant. The sequence was collected from a human patient who received a liver transplant. These T cells may partly come from the graft donor. The chain recombines TRBV28 with TRBJ1-2; D ambiguous. CDR3 coding DNA: TGTGCCAGCAGTTTAATGGGCAACACTAACCACTTAGGGGGCTACACCTTC. Its translation: CASSLMGNTNHLGGYTF.